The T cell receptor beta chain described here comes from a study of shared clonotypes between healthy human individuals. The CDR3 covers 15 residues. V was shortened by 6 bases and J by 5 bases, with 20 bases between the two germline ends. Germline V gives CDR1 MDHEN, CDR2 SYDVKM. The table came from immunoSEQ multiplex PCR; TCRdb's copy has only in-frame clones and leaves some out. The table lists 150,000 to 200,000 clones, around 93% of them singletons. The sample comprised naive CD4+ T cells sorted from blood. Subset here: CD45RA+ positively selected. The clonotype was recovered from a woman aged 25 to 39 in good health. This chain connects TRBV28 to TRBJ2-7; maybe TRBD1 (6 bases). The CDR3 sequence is CASSLPQGTGDEQYF. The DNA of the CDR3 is TGTGCCAGCAGCCTTCCACAGGGTACAGGAGACGAGCAGTACTTC. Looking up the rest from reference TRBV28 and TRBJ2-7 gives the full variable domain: DVKVTQSSRYLVKRTGEKVFLECVQDMDHENMFWYRQDPGLGLRLIYFSYDVKMKEKGDIPEGYSVSREKKERFSLILESASTNQTSMYLCASSLPQGTGDEQYFGPGTRLTVT.